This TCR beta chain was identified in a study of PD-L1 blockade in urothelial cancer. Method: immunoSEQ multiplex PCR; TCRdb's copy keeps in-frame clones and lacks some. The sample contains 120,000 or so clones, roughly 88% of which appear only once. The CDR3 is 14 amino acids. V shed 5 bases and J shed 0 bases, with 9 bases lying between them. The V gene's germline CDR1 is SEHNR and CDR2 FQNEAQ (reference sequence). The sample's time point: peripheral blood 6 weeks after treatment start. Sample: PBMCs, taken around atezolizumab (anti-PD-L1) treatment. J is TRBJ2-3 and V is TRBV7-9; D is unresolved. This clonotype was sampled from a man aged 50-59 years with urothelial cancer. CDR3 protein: CASSPNPSTDTQYF. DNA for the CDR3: TGTGCCAGCAGCCCTAACCCTAGCACAGATACGCAGTATTTT.